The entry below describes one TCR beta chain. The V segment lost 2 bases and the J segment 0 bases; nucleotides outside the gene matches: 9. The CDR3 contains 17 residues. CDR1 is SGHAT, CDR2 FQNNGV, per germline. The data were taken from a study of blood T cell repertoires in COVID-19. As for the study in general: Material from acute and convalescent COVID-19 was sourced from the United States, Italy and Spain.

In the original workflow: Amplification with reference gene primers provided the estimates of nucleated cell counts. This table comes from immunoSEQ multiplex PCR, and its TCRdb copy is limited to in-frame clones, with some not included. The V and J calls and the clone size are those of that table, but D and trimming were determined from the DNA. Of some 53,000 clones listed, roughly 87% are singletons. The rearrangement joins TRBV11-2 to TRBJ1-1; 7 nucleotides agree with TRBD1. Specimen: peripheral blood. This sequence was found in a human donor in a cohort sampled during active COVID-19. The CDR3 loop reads CASSLRGGGQLNTEAFF. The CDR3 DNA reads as TGTGCCAGCAGCTTACGCGGTGGGGGACAGTTGAACACTGAAGCTTTCTTT. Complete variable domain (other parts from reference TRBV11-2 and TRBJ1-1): EAGVAQSPRYKIIEKRQSVAFWCNPISGHATLYWYQQILGQGPKLLIQFQNNGVVDDSQLPKDRFSAERLKGVDSTLKIQPAKLEDSAVYLCASSLRGGGQLNTEAFFGQGTRLTVV.